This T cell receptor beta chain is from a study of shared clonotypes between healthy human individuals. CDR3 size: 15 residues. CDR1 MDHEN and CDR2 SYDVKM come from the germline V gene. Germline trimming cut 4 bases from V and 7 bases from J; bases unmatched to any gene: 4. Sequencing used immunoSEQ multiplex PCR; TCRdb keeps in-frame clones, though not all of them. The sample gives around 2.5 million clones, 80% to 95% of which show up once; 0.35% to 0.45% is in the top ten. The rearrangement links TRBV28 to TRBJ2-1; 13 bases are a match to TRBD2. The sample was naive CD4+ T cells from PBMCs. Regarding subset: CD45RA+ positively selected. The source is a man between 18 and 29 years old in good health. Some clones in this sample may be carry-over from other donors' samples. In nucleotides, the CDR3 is TGTGCCAGCAGTTCCAGGACTAGCGGGAGTAATGAGCAGTTCTTC. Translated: CASSSRTSGSNEQFF.